This TCR beta chain was identified in a study of CDR3 diversity in severe acne. Trimming took 2 bases from V and 6 from J, leaving 2 bases between them. Germline V lookup: CDR1 SGHTA, CDR2 FQGNSA. The CDR3 is made up of 10 amino acids. From the PCR reads, TCRdb called clonotypes with MiXCR, one entry per CDR3 protein. The sample carries approximately 90,000 distinct CDR3 sequences, 45% to 55% recorded once. The TCR sequence derives from a male donor with severe acne vulgaris. J is TRBJ2-7 and V is TRBV7-2; D gene ambiguous. What was sequenced was blood. The CDR3 protein is CASSLSEQYF. The DNA for the CDR3 is TGTGCCAGCAGCTTATCCGAGCAGTACTTC.